The 25 T cell receptor beta chains below come from one sample, sequenced in a study of blood T cell repertoires in COVID-19. This table comes from immunoSEQ multiplex PCR, and its TCRdb copy is limited to in-frame clones, with some not included. Of 150,000 to 200,000 clones in the sample, more than 85% were seen once. Sequences were obtained from peripheral blood. The receptors stem from a man aged 70 or older with active or convalescent COVID-19.

CDR3 sequence (DNA): TGTGCCAGCAGCTTAACCAGGGACAAGAACACCGGGGAGCTGTTTTTT. Its translation: CASSLTRDKNTGELFF. This rearrangement joins TRBV7-6 to TRBJ2-2; perhaps TRBD1 as D (6 bases). This CDR3 comprises 16 residues. The germline V and J ends were trimmed by 2 bases and 1 base, with 11 bases remaining between them. Per germline, CDR1 SGHVS and CDR2 FNYEAQ.

This clone was counted once. The V gene is TRBV10-3, the J gene TRBJ1-2; D not certain. Germline loops: CDR1 ENHRY, CDR2 SYGVKD. This CDR3 has 13 residues. V gave up 4 bases and J gave up 4 bases, with 10 bases separating them. For the CDR3, the DNA is TGTGCCATCAGTGGAGACCGGAGCTATGGCTACACCTTC. Residues: CAISGDRSYGYTF.

This clone was recorded only once. The chain employs TRBV30 and TRBJ2-5, with D perhaps TRBD1 (5 bases). The CDR3 sequence is 13 residues long. The germline V gene has CDR1 GTSNPN and CDR2 SVGIG (reference sequence). Trimming left V 0 bases short and J 5 bases short, with 10 bases between. The DNA for the CDR3 is TGTGCCTGGAGTGTAATGGGGCGGGAGACCCAGTACTTC. This codes for CAWSVMGRETQYF.

The genes are TRBV7-6 and TRBJ1-3; 8 positions match TRBD1. Germline V gene data show CDR1 as SGHVS and CDR2 as FNYEAQ. The CDR3 extends over 18 amino acids. The junction had 7 bases not matched to a gene; V was cut back by 0 bases and J by 0 bases. The CDR3 loop is CASSLAPTGTGSGNTIYF. As DNA, the CDR3 is TGTGCCAGCAGCTTAGCCCCCACCGGGACAGGCTCTGGAAACACCATATATTTT.

The gene calls are TRBV20-1 and TRBJ2-1, with D hard to call. CDR1 DFQATT and CDR2 SNEGSKA come from the germline V gene (reference sequence). CDR3 length: 11 residues. V gave up 1 base and J gave up 8 bases, with 6 bases separating them. This CDR3 is CSARAGYEQFF. Here the CDR3 DNA reads TGCAGTGCTAGAGCCGGGTATGAGCAGTTCTTC.

This clone turned up a few times. This CDR3 reads CASSQTGGRSESPLHF. In DNA, the CDR3 is TGCGCCAGCAGCCAGACAGGGGGAAGGTCGGAATCACCCCTCCACTTT. This rearrangement joins TRBV4-1 to TRBJ1-6; the match to TRBD1 covers 9 bases. Looked up from germline, CDR1 is MGHRA and CDR2 is YSYEKL. The CDR3 is 16 residues long. The trim removed 3 bases at V and 10 bases at J, leaving 10 bases unmatched.

This clone was detected only once. V is TRBV7-9 and J is TRBJ2-2; 11 nucleotides match TRBD2. Germline loops: CDR1 SEHNR, CDR2 FQNEAQ (reference sequence). This CDR3 spans 16 amino acids. V was clipped by 1 base and J by 3 bases; unmatched bases: 1. Here the CDR3 reads CASSLGLAGYTGELFF. In nucleotides, the CDR3 is TGTGCCAGCAGCTTAGGACTAGCGGGGTACACCGGGGAGCTGTTTTTT.

The gene calls are TRBV30 and TRBJ1-3, with no clear D. This CDR3 is built from 12 residues. The germline CDR1 and CDR2 sequences are GTSNPN and SVGIG (reference sequence). V was trimmed by 4 bases and J by 2 bases, leaving 6 bases between them. Here the CDR3 DNA reads TGTGCCTGGAAAGCTACTGGAAACACCATATATTTT. Protein sequence: CAWKATGNTIYF.

This chain uses TRBV5-6 with TRBJ1-1; TRBD1 might be the D (6 bases). Between the trimmed V and J ends, which lost 2 bases and 0 bases, there was a span of 11 bases. The CDR3 has 15 amino acids. Per germline, CDR1 SGHDT and CDR2 YYEEEE. DNA of the CDR3: TGTGCCAGCAGCTTAGTCGGACAGATGAACACTGAAGCTTTCTTT. Its protein is CASSLVGQMNTEAFF.

The chain has TRBV6-2 or TRBV6-3 and TRBJ2-7; a weak D match, TRBD2 (5 bases). V was clipped by 5 bases and J by 7 bases, with 27 bases between them. This CDR3 region has 17 residues. The germline V gene has CDR1 MNHEY and CDR2 SVGEGT. CDR3 DNA sequence: TGTGCCAGCAGTCTCTCCCTAAGCGACACCCTCGAGCGGGAGCAGTACTTC. It yields the protein CASSLSLSDTLEREQYF.

CDR3 in amino acids: CASSPDRPRASEQYF. CDR3 bases: TGCGCCAGCAGCCCTGACAGACCCAGAGCCAGCGAGCAGTACTTC. V gene TRBV5-1 combines with J gene TRBJ2-7; possible D gene TRBD1, 5 bases. The CDR3 extends over 15 amino acids. V was shortened by 4 bases and J by 6 bases, with 20 bases between the two germline ends. Germline lookup yields CDR1 SGHRS and CDR2 YFSETQ.

This clone was observed a single time. This rearrangement joins TRBV6-2 or TRBV6-3 to TRBJ1-1; 8 nucleotides match TRBD1. CDR3 length: 14 amino acids. Trimming removed 3 bases from V and 6 bases from J; junction bases left unmatched: 6. Germline CDR1 reads MNHEY; CDR2 reads SVGEGT. The CDR3 DNA reads as TGTGCCAGCAGTTATACAGGGGGATCATCTGAAGCTTTCTTT. This gives the protein CASSYTGGSSEAFF.

The chain combines TRBV6-2 or TRBV6-3 with TRBJ2-7, with D unresolved. The V end was cut by 5 bases, the J end by 3 bases, with 8 bases between. In germline, CDR1 is MNHEY, CDR2 SVGEGT. The CDR3 totals 12 residues. The CDR3 here is CASSQDGYEQYF. Here the CDR3 DNA reads TGTGCCAGCAGTCAGGATGGCTACGAGCAGTACTTC.

This chain connects TRBV3-1 (or the pseudogene TRBV3-2) to TRBJ2-3; 11 nucleotides line up with TRBD2. Germline V gene sequence: CDR1 LGHDT, CDR2 YNNKEL (reference sequence). The CDR3 has 20 residues. V lost 4 bases and J lost 1; bases outside the gene matches: 16. CDR3 region: CASSPVYPGLAVKGTDTQYF. In nucleotides, the CDR3 is TGTGCCAGCAGCCCGGTTTACCCGGGACTAGCGGTTAAGGGCACAGATACGCAGTATTTT.

The chain recombines TRBV10-3 with TRBJ2-2; a possible D gene is TRBD1 (7 bases). The CDR3 totals 18 residues. The V end was cut by 11 bases, the J end by 5 bases, with 30 bases between. Germline V gene sequence: CDR1 ENHRY, CDR2 SYGVKD. Here the CDR3 DNA reads TGTGCCCCCTGGTGGGTCAGGAGGGGGCGCGGTGCGACCGGGGAGCTGTTTTTT. This sequence encodes CAPWWVRRGRGATGELFF.

V is TRBV5-8 and J is TRBJ2-3; 9 nucleotides match TRBD2. This CDR3 spans 17 amino acids. In germline, CDR1 is SGHTS, CDR2 YDEGEE. V trimming: 3 bases; J trimming: 5 bases; junction bases outside the gene matches: 13. The CDR3 loop reads CASSSPFPAGGKDTQYF. CDR3 bases: TGTGCCAGCAGCTCGCCATTTCCAGCGGGGGGAAAAGATACGCAGTATTTT.

CDR3 sequence (DNA): TGTGCCAGCAGCTTAAGCCGGACTAGCGGAGATTACAATGAGCAGTTCTTC. It codes for CASSLSRTSGDYNEQFF. The J gene is TRBJ2-1, the V gene TRBV11-3, with TRBD2 matching 10 bases. The CDR3 has 17 residues. V lost 2 bases and J lost 4; bases outside the gene matches: 8. Looked up from germline, CDR1 is SGHNT and CDR2 is YENEEA.

V is TRBV28 and J is TRBJ2-5; 11 bases agree with TRBD1. The germline CDR1 and CDR2 sequences are MDHEN and SYDVKM. The V and J ends lost 5 bases and 5 bases, in that order; junction bases with no gene match: 7. The CDR3 loop spans 15 amino acids. CDR3 in amino acids: CASSPRTGGGETQYF. DNA of the CDR3: TGTGCCAGCAGTCCCAGGACAGGGGGCGGCGAGACCCAGTACTTC.

The chain employs TRBV7-2 and TRBJ2-7; 9 nucleotides agree with TRBD1. This CDR3 has 17 residues. The trim removed 0 bases at V and 5 bases at J, leaving 11 bases unmatched. Per the germline V gene, CDR1 is SGHTA and CDR2 is FQGNSA. The CDR3 nucleotides read TGTGCCAGCAGCTTAGCGGTTTTAACAGGGGGCGGCCACGAGCAGTACTTC. Protein: CASSLAVLTGGGHEQYF. The variable domain in full, with the rest retrieved from reference TRBV7-2 and TRBJ2-7, is GAGVSQSPSNKVTEKGKDVELRCDPISGHTALYWYRQSLGQGLEFLIYFQGNSAPDKSGLPSDRFSAERTGGSVSTLTIQRTQQEDSAVYLCASSLAVLTGGGHEQYFGPGTRLTVT.

V usage is TRBV19 and J usage is TRBJ2-1; TRBD1 is a possible D gene (5 bases). Germline CDR1 is LNHDA and CDR2 is SQIVND (reference sequence). V lost 8 bases and J lost 4, with 24 bases in between. There are 17 residues in the CDR3. The CDR3 reads CASSQYQGLVGYNEQFF. CDR3 in DNA: TGTGCCAGTTCACAATATCAGGGCCTCGTCGGATACAATGAGCAGTTCTTC.

The chain recombines TRBV7-2 with TRBJ1-2; D is undetermined. The V end was cut by 5 bases, the J end by 0 bases, with 13 bases between. Germline CDR1 reads SGHTA; CDR2 reads FQGNSA. The CDR3 is 15 residues long. In nucleotides, the CDR3 is TGTGCCAGCAGCCGCCCGGAGAAGGCTAACTATGGCTACACCTTC. Its protein is CASSRPEKANYGYTF.

The rearrangement joins TRBV6-5 to TRBJ1-1, with a possible D match to TRBD1 (6 bases). Trimming shortened V by 5 bases and J by 4 bases, and 14 bases separated the two germline ends. CDR1 and CDR2 from the germline V gene are MNHEY and SVGAGI. The CDR3 spans 14 residues. The CDR3 is CASSQQGWGTEAFF. The CDR3 region has the DNA TGTGCCAGCAGTCAACAGGGATGGGGCACTGAAGCTTTCTTT.

The V and J genes are TRBV30 and TRBJ2-1; a possible D gene is TRBD2 (6 bases). The ends were cut back, 5 bases at V and 8 bases at J, with 22 bases in the middle. The length of the CDR3 is 15 residues. Germline V lookup: CDR1 GTSNPN, CDR2 SVGIG (reference sequence). CDR3 DNA: TGTGCCTGGGGGCCTCCGGGACTGGGGTTCTATGAGCAGTTCTTC. Translation gives CAWGPPGLGFYEQFF.

The J gene is TRBJ1-3, the V gene TRBV28, with D tentatively TRBD1 (6 bases). V was pared by 6 bases and J by 3 bases, with 12 bases between. This CDR3 is built from 14 residues. The germline V gene has CDR1 MDHEN and CDR2 SYDVKM. The CDR3 loop is CASSETGIGNTIYF. The DNA of the CDR3 is TGTGCCAGCAGCGAAACAGGGATTGGAAACACCATATATTTT. The full variable domain, completed using reference TRBV28 and TRBJ1-3, is DVKVTQSSRYLVKRTGEKVFLECVQDMDHENMFWYRQDPGLGLRLIYFSYDVKMKEKGDIPEGYSVSREKKERFSLILESASTNQTSMYLCASSETGIGNTIYFGEGSWLTVV.

This chain uses TRBV13 with TRBJ2-2; 7 bases line up with TRBD1. CDR1 PRHDT and CDR2 FYEKMQ come from the germline V gene (reference sequence). V shed 5 bases and J 1 base; nucleotides not matched to a gene: 7. This CDR3 has 16 residues. The DNA for the CDR3 is TGTGCCAGCAGCCCATACAGACAGGGGAACACCGGGGAGCTGTTTTTT. It is translated as CASSPYRQGNTGELFF.